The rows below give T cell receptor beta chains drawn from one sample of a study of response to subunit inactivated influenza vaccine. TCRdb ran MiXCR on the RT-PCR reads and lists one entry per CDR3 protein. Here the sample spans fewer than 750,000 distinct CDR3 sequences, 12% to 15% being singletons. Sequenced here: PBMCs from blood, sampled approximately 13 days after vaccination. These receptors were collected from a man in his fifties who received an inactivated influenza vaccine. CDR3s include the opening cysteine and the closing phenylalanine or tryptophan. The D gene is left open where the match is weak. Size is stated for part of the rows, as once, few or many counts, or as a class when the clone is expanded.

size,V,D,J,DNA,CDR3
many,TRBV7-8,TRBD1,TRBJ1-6,TGTGCCAGCAGCTGGAGGAGGACAGGGGATTCACCCCTCCACTTT,CASSWRRTGDSPLHF
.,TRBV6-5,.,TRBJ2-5,TGTGCCAGCAGTTACGACGTGGGAAATCCCCAAACGGAGACCCAGTACTTC,CASSYDVGNPQTETQYF
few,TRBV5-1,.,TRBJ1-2,TGCGCCAGCAGCTTGGACCATGGCTATGGCTACACCTTC,CASSLDHGYGYTF
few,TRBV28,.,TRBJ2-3,TGTGCCAGCATCTACCGGTGGGGTAGCACAGATACGCAGTATTTT,CASIYRWGSTDTQYF
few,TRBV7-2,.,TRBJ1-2,TGTGCCAGCAGCTTACGAGGTTTCAATGGCTACACCTTC,CASSLRGFNGYTF
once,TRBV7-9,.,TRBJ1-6,TGTGCCAGCAGCTCCGATACGCAGGGTCGGACCCTCCACTTT,CASSSDTQGRTLHF
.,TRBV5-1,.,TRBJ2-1,TGCGCCAGCAGCCTCGGGGGTCTAGGAAATTCGGACAATGAGCAGTTCTTC,CASSLGGLGNSDNEQFF
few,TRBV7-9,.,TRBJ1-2,TGTGCCAGCAGCTACGGACAGAGAAACTATGGCTACACCTTC,CASSYGQRNYGYTF
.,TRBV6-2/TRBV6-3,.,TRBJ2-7,TGTGCCAGCAGTTACTCGCTAGATCCGGGCTACGAGCAGTACTTC,CASSYSLDPGYEQYF
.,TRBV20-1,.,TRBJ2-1,TGCAGTGCTAGGGTAAACGGGGCTACATACAATGAGCAGTTCTTC,CSARVNGATYNEQFF
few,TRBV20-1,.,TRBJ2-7,TGCAGTGCTAGGTCGGGGTCCACCTACGAGCAGTACTTC,CSARSGSTYEQYF
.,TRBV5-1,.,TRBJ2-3,TGCGCCAGCAGCTTCATCGGGGATGCAGATACGCAGTATTTT,CASSFIGDADTQYF
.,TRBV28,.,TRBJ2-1,TGTGCCAGCAGTTTGATTCCCTATGAGCAGTTCTTC,CASSLIPYEQFF
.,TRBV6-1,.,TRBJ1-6,TGTGCCATTGGACTCGACAGTAGTCCCTCACCCCTCCACTTT,CAIGLDSSPSPLHF
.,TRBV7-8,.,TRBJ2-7,TGTGCCAGCACCTCAAAGTTGGGCGAGCAGTACTTC,CASTSKLGEQYF
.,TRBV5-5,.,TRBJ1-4,TGTGCCAGCAGCTTGGGACAGCGAACAACTAATGAAAAACTGTTTTTT,CASSLGQRTTNEKLFF
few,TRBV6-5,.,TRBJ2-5,TGTGCCAGCAGTTACTCGACGGTCGGCCAAGAGACCCAGTACTTC,CASSYSTVGQETQYF
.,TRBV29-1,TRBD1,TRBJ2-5,TGCAGCGTGACAGGGGGTCCAGAGACCCAGTACTTC,CSVTGGPETQYF
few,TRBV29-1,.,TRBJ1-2,TGCAGCGTTGAACCCACAGGCCAGAACTATGGCTACACCTTC,CSVEPTGQNYGYTF
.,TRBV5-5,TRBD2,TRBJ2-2,TGTGCCAGCAGCTTGGCAAGCGGGGACACCGGGGAGCTGTTTTTT,CASSLASGDTGELFF
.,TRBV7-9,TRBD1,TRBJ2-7,TGTGCCAGCAGCTTCGAGGACAGGGAGGACGAGCAGTACTTC,CASSFEDREDEQYF
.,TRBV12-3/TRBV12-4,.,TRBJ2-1,TGTGCCAGCAGTTTGCGGCGGGACTTACACAATGAGCAGTTCTTC,CASSLRRDLHNEQFF
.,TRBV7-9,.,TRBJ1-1,TGTGCCAGCAGCTTAGCCTACAGGGCCACTGAAGCTTTCTTT,CASSLAYRATEAFF
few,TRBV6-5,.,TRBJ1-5,TGTGCCAGCAGTTACTCGTGGGACAACTATCAGCCCCAGCATTTT,CASSYSWDNYQPQHF
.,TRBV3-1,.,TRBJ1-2,TGTGCCAGCAGCTCCCGACAGTATGGCTACACCTTC,CASSSRQYGYTF
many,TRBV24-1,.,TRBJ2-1,TGTGCCACCAGTGATTTTCAAGCCGATGAGCAGTTCTTC,CATSDFQADEQFF
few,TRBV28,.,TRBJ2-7,TGTGCCAGCAGTCCAAACGGCGTTTACGAGCAGTACTTC,CASSPNGVYEQYF
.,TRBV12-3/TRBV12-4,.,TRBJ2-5,TGTGCCAGCGGTAGGAGGGGGTCGGGAGAGACCCAGTACTTC,CASGRRGSGETQYF
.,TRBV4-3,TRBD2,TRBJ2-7,TGCGCCAGCAGCCAAGACAGTACGGGGGGGTTCTACGAGCAGTACTTC,CASSQDSTGGFYEQYF
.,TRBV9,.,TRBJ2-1,TGTGCCAGCAGCCCGGGGGCCTATGAGCAGTTCTTC,CASSPGAYEQFF
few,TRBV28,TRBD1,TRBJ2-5,TGTGCCAGCAACCTTCCAGGGGGCGGTTCGGGAGAGACCCAGTACTTC,CASNLPGGGSGETQYF
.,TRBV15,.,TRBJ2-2,TGTGCCACCAGCAGAGACAGGGAAAGCCCCGGGGAGCTGTTTTTT,CATSRDRESPGELFF
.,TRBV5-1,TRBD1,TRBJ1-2,TGCGCCAGCAGCTTGGCCGGGACAGGGCCCTATGGCTACACCTTC,CASSLAGTGPYGYTF
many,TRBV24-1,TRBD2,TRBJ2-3,TGTGCCACCAGTGACCCACTGGGACTAGCGGGGGGCGATACGCAGTATTTT,CATSDPLGLAGGDTQYF
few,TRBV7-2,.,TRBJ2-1,TGTGCCAGCAGCCACTCCAATCGGGTCCTCGATGAGCAGTTCTTC,CASSHSNRVLDEQFF
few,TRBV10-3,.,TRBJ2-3,TGTGCCATCAAGGCCGGGAGCACAGATACGCAGTATTTT,CAIKAGSTDTQYF
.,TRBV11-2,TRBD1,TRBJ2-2,TGTGCCAGCAGTACAGGGACAGAGAACACCGGGGAGCTGTTTTTT,CASSTGTENTGELFF
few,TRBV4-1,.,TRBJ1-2,TGCGCCAGCAGCCAAGTTTATCCGGGAACCTATGGCTACACCTTC,CASSQVYPGTYGYTF
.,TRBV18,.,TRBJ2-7,TGTGCCAGCTCACTTAGTCCATCCCTCACCTACGAGCAGTACTTC,CASSLSPSLTYEQYF
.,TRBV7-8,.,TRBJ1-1,TGTGCCAGCAGCTTAACGACAGGAATGAACACTGAAGCTTTCTTT,CASSLTTGMNTEAFF
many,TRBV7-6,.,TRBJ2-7,TGTGCCAGCAGCTTAGAGGCGGATACCTACGAGCAGTACTTC,CASSLEADTYEQYF
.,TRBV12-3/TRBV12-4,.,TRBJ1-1,TGTGCCAGCAGCCCCGACCGCTGGAACACTGAAGCTTTCTTT,CASSPDRWNTEAFF
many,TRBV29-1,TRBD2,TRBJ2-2,TGCAGCGTTGTTGCGGGGGGGATAACCGGGGAGCTGTTTTTT,CSVVAGGITGELFF
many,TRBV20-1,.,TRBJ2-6,TGCAGTGCTCCGATTGTTGGGGCCAACGTCCTGACTTTC,CSAPIVGANVLTF
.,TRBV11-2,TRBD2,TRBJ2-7,TGTGCCAGAAGCTTCCAGCGGGAGAGTTACGAGCAGTACTTC,CARSFQRESYEQYF